This is a list of T cell receptor beta chains from one sample in a study of blood T cell repertoires in COVID-19. The table came from immunoSEQ multiplex PCR; TCRdb's copy has only in-frame clones and leaves some out. The sample contains over 300,000 clones, about nine tenths of which appear only once. The sequencing input was PBMCs or T cells enriched from blood (not recorded which). Receptors were obtained from a woman aged 40 to 55 who had recovered from COVID-19. Each CDR3 is given with its conserved first and last residue. The D gene is left open where the match is weak. Clone size is shown for a subset of rows, as once, few, many or a class of expanded clone.

d_gene: TRBD2
j_gene: TRBJ2-1
abundance: -
v_gene: TRBV5-4
CDR3nt: TGTGCCAGCAGCTTGGCCGTGGGTAGCGGGGGATATGAGCAGTTCTTC
CDR3aa: CASSLAVGSGGYEQFF

d_gene: TRBD2
j_gene: TRBJ2-1
abundance: -
v_gene: TRBV6-6
CDR3nt: TGTGCCAGCAGTTACACCGGACTAGCGGGGGGGCCGGTCTTC
CDR3aa: CASSYTGLAGGPVF

d_gene: -
j_gene: TRBJ2-7
abundance: -
v_gene: TRBV7-3
CDR3nt: TGTGCCAGCAGCTTCTCACGGGGTGGCGAGCAGTACTTC
CDR3aa: CASSFSRGGEQYF

d_gene: -
j_gene: TRBJ2-7
abundance: -
v_gene: TRBV29-1
CDR3nt: TGCAGCGTTGAAGATCAGACAGGCCTAAAATCCTACGAGCAGTACTTC
CDR3aa: CSVEDQTGLKSYEQYF

d_gene: TRBD1
j_gene: TRBJ1-2
abundance: -
v_gene: TRBV18
CDR3nt: TGTGCCAGCTCACCAGCAGGGACAGAATATGGCTACACCTTC
CDR3aa: CASSPAGTEYGYTF

d_gene: TRBD1
j_gene: TRBJ2-1
abundance: few
v_gene: TRBV10-3
CDR3nt: TGTGCCATCAGTGACCGACGAGGACAGGGGGGTAACAATGAGCAGTTCTTC
CDR3aa: CAISDRRGQGGNNEQFF

d_gene: TRBD1
j_gene: TRBJ2-7
abundance: many
v_gene: TRBV25-1
CDR3nt: TGTGCCAGCAGTGCGAACTCCGGACAGGGGAAGCAGTACTTC
CDR3aa: CASSANSGQGKQYF

d_gene: TRBD1
j_gene: TRBJ2-3
abundance: -
v_gene: TRBV7-6
CDR3nt: TGTGCCAGCAGCTTAACCCTCGGACAGGCGGGCACAGATACGCAGTATTTT
CDR3aa: CASSLTLGQAGTDTQYF

d_gene: TRBD1
j_gene: TRBJ1-2
abundance: -
v_gene: TRBV19
CDR3nt: TGTGCCAGTACCGCGACAGGGGGCATCTATGGCTACACCTTC
CDR3aa: CASTATGGIYGYTF

d_gene: TRBD1
j_gene: TRBJ1-4
abundance: few
v_gene: TRBV19
CDR3nt: TGTGCCAGTAGTATCGCGAGGGGGCTTAATGAAAAACTGTTTTTT
CDR3aa: CASSIARGLNEKLFF

d_gene: -
j_gene: TRBJ2-2
abundance: -
v_gene: TRBV6-5
CDR3nt: TGTGCCAGCAGCCGCGATGGGCCCGGGGAGCTGTTTTTT
CDR3aa: CASSRDGPGELFF

d_gene: -
j_gene: TRBJ1-4
abundance: -
v_gene: TRBV15
CDR3nt: TGTGCCACCAGCAGAGCCCCGGGACAACCTAATGAAAAACTGTTTTTT
CDR3aa: CATSRAPGQPNEKLFF

d_gene: TRBD1
j_gene: TRBJ2-7
abundance: -
v_gene: TRBV19
CDR3nt: TGTGCCAGTAGTAAGGACAGGGACTACGAGCAGTACTTC
CDR3aa: CASSKDRDYEQYF

d_gene: TRBD2
j_gene: TRBJ2-1
abundance: -
v_gene: TRBV5-1
CDR3nt: TGCGCCAGCAGCTTGGTAGGGCTAGCGGGCTACAATGAGCAGTTCTTC
CDR3aa: CASSLVGLAGYNEQFF

d_gene: TRBD2
j_gene: TRBJ2-1
abundance: -
v_gene: TRBV7-8
CDR3nt: TGTGCCAGCAGCTACGAGGGACTAGCGGGGGACGAGCAGTTCTTC
CDR3aa: CASSYEGLAGDEQFF

d_gene: -
j_gene: TRBJ1-1
abundance: once
v_gene: TRBV10-2
CDR3nt: TGCGCCAGCAGTACCAGGGGGAACACTGAAGCTTTCTTT
CDR3aa: CASSTRGNTEAFF

d_gene: -
j_gene: TRBJ1-5
abundance: -
v_gene: TRBV20-1
CDR3nt: TGCAGTGCTAGTCCGAGGGTACATCAGCCCCAGCATTTT
CDR3aa: CSASPRVHQPQHF

d_gene: -
j_gene: TRBJ2-1
abundance: -
v_gene: TRBV4-2
CDR3nt: TGTGCCAGCAGCCCCGGTCCCACCGGACTTAATGAGCAGTTCTTC
CDR3aa: CASSPGPTGLNEQFF

d_gene: TRBD2
j_gene: TRBJ2-2
abundance: -
v_gene: TRBV11-3
CDR3nt: TGTGCCAGCAGCGGGACTAGGAACACCGGGGAGCTGTTTTTT
CDR3aa: CASSGTRNTGELFF

d_gene: -
j_gene: TRBJ1-1
abundance: -
v_gene: TRBV19
CDR3nt: TGTGCCAGTAGTCCCGGACACTTGAACACTGAAGCTTTCTTT
CDR3aa: CASSPGHLNTEAFF

d_gene: -
j_gene: TRBJ1-2
abundance: -
v_gene: TRBV27
CDR3nt: TGTGCCAGCAGCCTCAAGGGGCGGTTTGGCTACACCTTC
CDR3aa: CASSLKGRFGYTF

d_gene: -
j_gene: TRBJ1-5
abundance: -
v_gene: TRBV7-9
CDR3nt: TGTGCCAGCAGCCGCGAGGATCGGCCCCAGCATTTT
CDR3aa: CASSREDRPQHF

d_gene: TRBD1
j_gene: TRBJ2-2
abundance: -
v_gene: TRBV10-3
CDR3nt: TGTGCCATCAGTGAGTGGACAGGGAACACCGGGGAGCTGTTTTTT
CDR3aa: CAISEWTGNTGELFF

d_gene: TRBD2
j_gene: TRBJ2-7
abundance: -
v_gene: TRBV7-2
CDR3nt: TGTGCCAGCGGACTAGCGGGGTCTGGGGGGCAGTACTTC
CDR3aa: CASGLAGSGGQYF

d_gene: -
j_gene: TRBJ1-4
abundance: -
v_gene: TRBV6-6
CDR3nt: TGTGCCAGCAGCAGGACCCCGCGGGCTTTTGAAAAACTGTTTTTT
CDR3aa: CASSRTPRAFEKLFF

d_gene: -
j_gene: TRBJ1-1
abundance: -
v_gene: TRBV2
CDR3nt: TGTGCCAGCAGTGAATACGTGGAGGTGAACACTGAAGCTTTCTTT
CDR3aa: CASSEYVEVNTEAFF

d_gene: TRBD1
j_gene: TRBJ1-5
abundance: -
v_gene: TRBV18
CDR3nt: TGTGCCAGCTCACCTCCGACAGGGGGCACGCCCCAGCATTTT
CDR3aa: CASSPPTGGTPQHF

d_gene: TRBD2
j_gene: TRBJ2-7
abundance: -
v_gene: TRBV19
CDR3nt: TGTGCCAGTAGTATCCTCAGCGGGAGTAGCTACGAGCAGTACTTC
CDR3aa: CASSILSGSSYEQYF

d_gene: -
j_gene: TRBJ1-6
abundance: -
v_gene: TRBV6-2/TRBV6-3
CDR3nt: TGTGCCAGCAGCCGAGGCCTTTTGGTTGATTCACCCCTCCACTTT
CDR3aa: CASSRGLLVDSPLHF

d_gene: -
j_gene: TRBJ2-1
abundance: once
v_gene: TRBV27
CDR3nt: TGTGCCAGCAGTTTACGATCCAGGGAGGAAGATGAGCAGTTCTTC
CDR3aa: CASSLRSREEDEQFF

d_gene: TRBD1
j_gene: TRBJ2-7
abundance: -
v_gene: TRBV10-3
CDR3nt: TGTGCCATCAGTCCTCACAGGGGGGACTCCTACGAGCAGTACTTC
CDR3aa: CAISPHRGDSYEQYF

d_gene: -
j_gene: TRBJ1-1
abundance: -
v_gene: TRBV25-1
CDR3nt: TGTGCCAGCACCGGACAGTTTCGGGAAGCTTTCTTT
CDR3aa: CASTGQFREAFF

d_gene: -
j_gene: TRBJ1-1
abundance: -
v_gene: TRBV11-2
CDR3nt: TGTGCCTACAGGGAGAACACTGAAGCTTTCTTT
CDR3aa: CAYRENTEAFF

d_gene: TRBD2
j_gene: TRBJ2-7
abundance: few
v_gene: TRBV30
CDR3nt: TGTGCCTGGCAACTTCCGGGGGGGAGTTCCTACGAGCAGTACTTC
CDR3aa: CAWQLPGGSSYEQYF

d_gene: TRBD2
j_gene: TRBJ2-6
abundance: -
v_gene: TRBV13
CDR3nt: TGTGCCAGCAGCCAGGGAGGGAATCGTAGAGGGGCCAACGTCCTGACTTTC
CDR3aa: CASSQGGNRRGANVLTF

d_gene: TRBD1
j_gene: TRBJ1-2
abundance: -
v_gene: TRBV7-2
CDR3nt: TGTGCCAGCAGCTACGGGACAGGGGACTATGGCTACACCTTC
CDR3aa: CASSYGTGDYGYTF

d_gene: -
j_gene: TRBJ1-5
abundance: -
v_gene: TRBV28
CDR3nt: TGTGCCAGCAGCCGACAGTACATCAATCAGCCCCAGCATTTT
CDR3aa: CASSRQYINQPQHF

d_gene: -
j_gene: TRBJ2-5
abundance: -
v_gene: TRBV19
CDR3nt: TGTGCCAGTAGTATTAGTAGCGGACAAGAGACCCAGTACTTC
CDR3aa: CASSISSGQETQYF

d_gene: TRBD1
j_gene: TRBJ2-1
abundance: once
v_gene: TRBV15
CDR3nt: TGTGCCACCAGCAGAGATGAGGCCAGGGGGTATCTAAATGAGCAGTTCTTC
CDR3aa: CATSRDEARGYLNEQFF

d_gene: TRBD2
j_gene: TRBJ2-1
abundance: -
v_gene: TRBV10-3
CDR3nt: TGTGCCATCAGTGAGTCGGTAGCGGGGGGGTATGATGAGCAGTTCTTC
CDR3aa: CAISESVAGGYDEQFF

d_gene: -
j_gene: TRBJ1-2
abundance: -
v_gene: TRBV5-1
CDR3nt: TGCGCCAGCAGCTCTTCCCAAGCAGGCTACACCTTC
CDR3aa: CASSSSQAGYTF

d_gene: TRBD1
j_gene: TRBJ2-2
abundance: -
v_gene: TRBV6-5
CDR3nt: TGTGCCAGCAGGCAAGACAGGGGGCCCACCGGGGAGCTGTTTTTT
CDR3aa: CASRQDRGPTGELFF